This T cell receptor beta chain was retrieved from a study of CD8 T cells in ankylosing spondylitis. General observations from the study: Peripheral blood samples showed relatively rare disease-linked clones, and these clones were CD8+. Seven or eight highly homologous variants made up a TCR beta motif, and this motif appeared characteristic of ankylosing spondylitis blood. Significant enrichment of disease-linked clones was reportedly seen in matched ankylosing spondylitis synovial fluid. Reactive arthritis synovial fluid and blood were previously reported to contain some motif variants.

This clonotype has a handful of counts. Its target is not known. As the method for making TCR beta libraries, quantitative 5'-RACE with molecular barcodes was used. TCRdb re-called the 5' RACE reads with MiXCR, one entry per CDR3 protein. Among over 450,000 distinct CDR3 sequences listed, 9.5% to 15% were seen once. The germline V gene encodes CDR1 SGHRS and CDR2 YFSETQ. This CDR3 spans 14 amino acids. Germline trimming cut 3 bases from V and 6 bases from J; bases unmatched to any gene: 6. What was sequenced was blood, either unsorted or a sorted T cell fraction (not recorded which). The source of this sequence is a male donor with ankylosing spondylitis. The chain is built from TRBV5-1 and TRBJ2-1; 7 positions match TRBD2. The CDR3 nucleotides read TGCGCCAGCAGCTATGGACTAGGTGGCAATGAGCAGTTCTTC. Amino acids: CASSYGLGGNEQFF.